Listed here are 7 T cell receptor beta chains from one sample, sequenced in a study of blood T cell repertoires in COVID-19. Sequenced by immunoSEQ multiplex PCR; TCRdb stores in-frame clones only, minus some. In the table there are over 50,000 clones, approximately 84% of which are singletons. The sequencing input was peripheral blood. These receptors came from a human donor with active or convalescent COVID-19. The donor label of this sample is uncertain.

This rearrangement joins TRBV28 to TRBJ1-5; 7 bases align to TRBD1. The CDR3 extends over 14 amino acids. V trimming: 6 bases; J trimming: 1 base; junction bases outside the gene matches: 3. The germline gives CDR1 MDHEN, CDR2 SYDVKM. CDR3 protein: CASSGTVSNQPQHF. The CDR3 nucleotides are TGTGCCAGCAGCGGGACAGTGAGCAATCAGCCCCAGCATTTT.

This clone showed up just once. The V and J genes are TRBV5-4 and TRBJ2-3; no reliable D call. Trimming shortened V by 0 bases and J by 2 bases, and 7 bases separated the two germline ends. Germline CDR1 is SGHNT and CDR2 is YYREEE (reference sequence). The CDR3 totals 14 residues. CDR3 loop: CASSLEWPTDTQYF. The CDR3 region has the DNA TGTGCCAGCAGCTTGGAATGGCCCACAGATACGCAGTATTTT.

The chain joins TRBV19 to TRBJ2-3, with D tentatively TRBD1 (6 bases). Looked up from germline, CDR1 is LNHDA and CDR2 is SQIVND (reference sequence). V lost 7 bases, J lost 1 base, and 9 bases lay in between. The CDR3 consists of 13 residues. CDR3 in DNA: TGTGCCAGTACTGCAGGGGGCACAGATACGCAGTATTTT. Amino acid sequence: CASTAGGTDTQYF.

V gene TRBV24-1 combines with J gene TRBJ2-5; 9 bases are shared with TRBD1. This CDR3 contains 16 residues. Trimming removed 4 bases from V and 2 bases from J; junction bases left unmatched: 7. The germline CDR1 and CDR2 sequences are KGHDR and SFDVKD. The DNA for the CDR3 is TGTGCCACCAGTGACCTCGGGACAGGGCGGCAAGAGACCCAGTACTTC. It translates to CATSDLGTGRQETQYF.

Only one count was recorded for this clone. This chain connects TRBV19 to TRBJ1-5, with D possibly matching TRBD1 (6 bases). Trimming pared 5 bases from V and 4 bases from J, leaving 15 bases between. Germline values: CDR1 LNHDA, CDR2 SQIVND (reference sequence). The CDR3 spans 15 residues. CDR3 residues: CASSSQGFANQPQHF. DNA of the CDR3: TGTGCCAGTAGTTCTCAGGGGTTCGCAAATCAGCCCCAGCATTTT.

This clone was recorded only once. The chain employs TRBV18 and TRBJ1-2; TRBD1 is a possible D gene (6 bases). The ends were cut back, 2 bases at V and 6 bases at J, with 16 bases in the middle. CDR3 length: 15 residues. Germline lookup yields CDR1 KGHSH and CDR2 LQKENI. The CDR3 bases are TGTGCCAGCTCACCAACTACAGGGAAGCAGGATGGCTACACCTTC. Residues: CASSPTTGKQDGYTF.

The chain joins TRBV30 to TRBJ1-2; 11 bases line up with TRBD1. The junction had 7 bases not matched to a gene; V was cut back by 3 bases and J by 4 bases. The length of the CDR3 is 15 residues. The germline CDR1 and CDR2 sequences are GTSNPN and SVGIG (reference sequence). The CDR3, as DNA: TGTGCCTGGAGAGCAGGACAGGGGGCGGTCTATGGCTACACCTTC. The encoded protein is CAWRAGQGAVYGYTF.